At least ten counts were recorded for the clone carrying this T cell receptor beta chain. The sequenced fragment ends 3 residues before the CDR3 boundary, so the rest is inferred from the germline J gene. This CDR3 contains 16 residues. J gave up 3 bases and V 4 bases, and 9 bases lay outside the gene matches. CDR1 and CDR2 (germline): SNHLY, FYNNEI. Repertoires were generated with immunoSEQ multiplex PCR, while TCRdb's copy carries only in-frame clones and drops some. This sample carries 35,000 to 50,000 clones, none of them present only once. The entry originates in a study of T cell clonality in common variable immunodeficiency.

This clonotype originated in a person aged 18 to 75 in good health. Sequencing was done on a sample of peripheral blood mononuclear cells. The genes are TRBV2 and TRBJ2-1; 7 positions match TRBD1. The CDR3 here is CASSGKQGTIYNEQFF. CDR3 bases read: TGTGCCAGCAGTGGTAAACAGGGGACCATCTACAATGAG.